This TCR beta chain derives from a study of CD8+ T cells in alopecia areata. Findings and limits, study-wide: Tofacitinib did not eliminate many expanded lesional clones from scalp or blood. Among the 100 top clones, expanded CD8+ clones, like scalp clonality, were significantly decreased by tofacitinib.

Germline values: CDR1 SQVTM, CDR2 ANQGSEA. V trimming: 7 bases; J trimming: 5 bases; junction bases outside the gene matches: 9. The CDR3 loop spans 14 amino acids. A note on this clone: The antigen remains undetermined.

Treatment of the sample: oral pan-JAK inhibitor, 5-10 mg twice daily. Investigators isolated RNA and reverse transcribed it into cDNA to act as the sequencing template. Using immunoSEQ multiplex PCR, the repertoire was profiled, and TCRdb retains in-frame clones only, with some absent. The sample includes over 100,000 clones, more than 45% seen only once; the top ten take around 0.46%. V and J are TRBV29-1 and TRBJ1-1; 11 bases are shared with TRBD1. The sequence came from a human donor with alopecia areata. Sequences were derived from CD4+ T cells sorted from blood, sampled at week 4, from a patient treated with tofacitinib. Here the CDR3 reads CSGSTGTGGTEAFF. DNA for the CDR3: TGCAGCGGTAGCACAGGGACAGGGGGAACTGAAGCTTTCTTT.